This TCR beta chain emerged from a study of T-cell reconstitution after alpha-beta-depleted transplantation in children. This clonotype appeared many times. Compared with germline, one end of the junction differs, possibly owing to a read error. CDR3 length equals 13 residues. CDR1 SSHAT and CDR2 FNYEAQ come from the germline V gene (reference sequence). Unique molecular identifiers were used in preparing the TCRbeta library. TCRdb recomputed calls from the PCR reads with MiXCR, one row per CDR3 protein. This table holds about 610,000 distinct CDR3 sequences, about 10% found once. The sequence derives from a human donor who donated a stem cell graft to a child with acute myeloid leukemia. This chain connects TRBV7-7 to TRBJ2-3; the D is unclear. The material sequenced was PBMCs from the stem cell graft donor, taken from the stem cell graft. CDR3 DNA: TGTGCTAGCAGCCGGAGCTTCACAGATACGCAGTATTTT. It encodes CASSRSFTDTQYF. Drawing the rest from reference TRBV7-7 and TRBJ2-3, the complete variable domain is GAGVSQSPRYKVTKRGQDVTLRCDPISSHATLYWYQQALGQGPEFLTYFNYEAQPDKSGLPSDRFSAERPEGSISTLTIQRTEQRDSAMYRCASSRSFTDTQYFGPGTRLTVL.